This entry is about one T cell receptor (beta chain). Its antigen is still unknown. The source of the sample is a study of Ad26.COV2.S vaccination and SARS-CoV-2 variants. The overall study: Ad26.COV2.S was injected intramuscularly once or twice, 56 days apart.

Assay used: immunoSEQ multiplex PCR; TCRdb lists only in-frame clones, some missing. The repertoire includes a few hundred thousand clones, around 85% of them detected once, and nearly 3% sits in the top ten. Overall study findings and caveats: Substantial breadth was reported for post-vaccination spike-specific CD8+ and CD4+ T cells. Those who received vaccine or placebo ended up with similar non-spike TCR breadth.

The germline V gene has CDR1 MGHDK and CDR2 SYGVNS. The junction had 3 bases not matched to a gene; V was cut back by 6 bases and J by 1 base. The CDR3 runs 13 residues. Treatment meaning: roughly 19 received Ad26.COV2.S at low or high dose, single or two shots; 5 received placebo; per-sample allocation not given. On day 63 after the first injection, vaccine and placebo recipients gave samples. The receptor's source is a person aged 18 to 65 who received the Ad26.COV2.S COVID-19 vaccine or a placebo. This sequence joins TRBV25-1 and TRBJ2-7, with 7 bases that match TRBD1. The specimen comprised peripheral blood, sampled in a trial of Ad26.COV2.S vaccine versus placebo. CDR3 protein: CASSTQGSYEQYF. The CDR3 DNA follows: TGTGCCAGCAGCACACAGGGGTCCTACGAGCAGTACTTC.